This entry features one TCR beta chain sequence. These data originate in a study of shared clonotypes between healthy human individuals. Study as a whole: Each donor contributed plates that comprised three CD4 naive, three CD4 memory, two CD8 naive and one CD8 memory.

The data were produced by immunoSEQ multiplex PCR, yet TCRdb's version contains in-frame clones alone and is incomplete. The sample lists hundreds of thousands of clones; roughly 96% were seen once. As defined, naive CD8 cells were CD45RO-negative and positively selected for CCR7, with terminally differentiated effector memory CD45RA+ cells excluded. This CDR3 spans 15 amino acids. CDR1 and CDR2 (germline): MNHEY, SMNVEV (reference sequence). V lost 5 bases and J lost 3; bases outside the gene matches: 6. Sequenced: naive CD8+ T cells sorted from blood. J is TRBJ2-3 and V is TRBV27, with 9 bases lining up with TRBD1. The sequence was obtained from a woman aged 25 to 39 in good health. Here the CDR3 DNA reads TGTGCCAGCAGTGAGGGACAGGGTATGACAGATACGCAGTATTTT. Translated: CASSEGQGMTDTQYF.